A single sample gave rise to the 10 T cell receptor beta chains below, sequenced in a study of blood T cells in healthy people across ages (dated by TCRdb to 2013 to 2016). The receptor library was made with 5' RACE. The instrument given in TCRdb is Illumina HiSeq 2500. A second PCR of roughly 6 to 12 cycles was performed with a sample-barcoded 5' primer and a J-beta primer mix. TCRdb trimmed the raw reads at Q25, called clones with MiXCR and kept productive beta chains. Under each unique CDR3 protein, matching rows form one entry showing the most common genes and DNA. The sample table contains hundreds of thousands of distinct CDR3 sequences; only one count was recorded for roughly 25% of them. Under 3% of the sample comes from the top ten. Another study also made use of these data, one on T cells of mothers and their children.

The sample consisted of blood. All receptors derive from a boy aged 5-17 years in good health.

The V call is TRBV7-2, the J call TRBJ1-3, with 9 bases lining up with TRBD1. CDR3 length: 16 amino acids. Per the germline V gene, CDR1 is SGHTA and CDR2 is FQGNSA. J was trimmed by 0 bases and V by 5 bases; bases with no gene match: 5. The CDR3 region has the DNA TGTGCCAGCAGCACCGGGACAGGGCGCTCTGGAAACACCATATATTTT. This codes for CASSTGTGRSGNTIYF. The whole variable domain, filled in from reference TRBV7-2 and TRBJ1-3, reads GAGVSQSPSNKVTEKGKDVELRCDPISGHTALYWYRQSLGQGLEFLIYFQGNSAPDKSGLPSDRFSAERTGGSVSTLTIQRTQQEDSAVYLCASSTGTGRSGNTIYFGEGSWLTVV.

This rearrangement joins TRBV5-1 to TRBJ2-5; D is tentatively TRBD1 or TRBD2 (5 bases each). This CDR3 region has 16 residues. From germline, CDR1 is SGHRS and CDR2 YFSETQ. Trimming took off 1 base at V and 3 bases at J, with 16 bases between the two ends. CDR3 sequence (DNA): TGCGCCAGCAGCTTGTCACCAGGGCTGGGGGAAGAGACCCAGTACTTC. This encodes CASSLSPGLGEETQYF. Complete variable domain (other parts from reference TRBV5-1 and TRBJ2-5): KAGVTQTPRYLIKTRGQQVTLSCSPISGHRSVSWYQQTPGQGLQFLFEYFSETQRNKGNFPGRFSGRQFSNSRSEMNVSTLELGDSALYLCASSLSPGLGEETQYFGPGTRLLVL.

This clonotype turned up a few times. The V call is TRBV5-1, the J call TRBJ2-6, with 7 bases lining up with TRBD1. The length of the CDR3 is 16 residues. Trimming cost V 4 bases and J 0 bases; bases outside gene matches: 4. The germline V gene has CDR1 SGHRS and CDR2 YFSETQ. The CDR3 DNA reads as TGCGCCAGCAGCGGGGGACAGTTCTCTGGGGCCAACGTCCTGACTTTC. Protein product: CASSGGQFSGANVLTF.

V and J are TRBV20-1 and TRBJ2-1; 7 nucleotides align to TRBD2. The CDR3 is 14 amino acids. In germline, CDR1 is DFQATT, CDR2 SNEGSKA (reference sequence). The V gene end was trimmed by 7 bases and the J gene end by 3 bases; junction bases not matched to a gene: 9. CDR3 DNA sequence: TGCAGTGTTCGGGGCAGCGGGGACTACAATGAGCAGTTCTTC. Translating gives CSVRGSGDYNEQFF.

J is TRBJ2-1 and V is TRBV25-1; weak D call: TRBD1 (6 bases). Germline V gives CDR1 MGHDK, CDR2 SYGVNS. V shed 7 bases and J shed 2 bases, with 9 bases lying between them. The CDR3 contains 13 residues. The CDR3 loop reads CASMGAAYNEQFF. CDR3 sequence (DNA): TGTGCCAGCATGGGGGCGGCCTACAATGAGCAGTTCTTC.

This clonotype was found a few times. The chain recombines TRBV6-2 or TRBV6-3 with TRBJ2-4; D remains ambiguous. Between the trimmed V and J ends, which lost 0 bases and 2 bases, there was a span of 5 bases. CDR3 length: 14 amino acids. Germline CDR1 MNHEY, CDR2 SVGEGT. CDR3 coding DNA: TGTGCCAGCAGTTACTCGAGTCCCAAAAACATTCAGTACTTC. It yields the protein CASSYSSPKNIQYF.

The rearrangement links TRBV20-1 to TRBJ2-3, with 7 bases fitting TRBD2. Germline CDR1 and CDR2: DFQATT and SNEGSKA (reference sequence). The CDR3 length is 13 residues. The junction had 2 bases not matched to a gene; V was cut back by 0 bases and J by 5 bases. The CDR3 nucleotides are TGCAGTGCTAGAGAAGCGGGGAAAGATACGCAGTATTTT. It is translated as CSAREAGKDTQYF.

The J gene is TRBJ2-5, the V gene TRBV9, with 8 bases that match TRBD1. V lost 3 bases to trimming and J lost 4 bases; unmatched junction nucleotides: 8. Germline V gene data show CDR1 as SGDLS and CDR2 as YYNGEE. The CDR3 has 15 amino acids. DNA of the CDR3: TGTGCCAGCAGCGCCCTGACAGGGGAATTAGAGACCCAGTACTTC. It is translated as CASSALTGELETQYF.

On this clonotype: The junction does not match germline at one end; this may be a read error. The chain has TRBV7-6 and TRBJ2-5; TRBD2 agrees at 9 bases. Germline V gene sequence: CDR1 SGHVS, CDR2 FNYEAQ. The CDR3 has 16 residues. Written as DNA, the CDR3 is TGTGCCGGCAGCTTAGCGGGGGAACCGATCCAAGAGACCCAGTACTTC. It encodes CAGSLAGEPIQETQYF.

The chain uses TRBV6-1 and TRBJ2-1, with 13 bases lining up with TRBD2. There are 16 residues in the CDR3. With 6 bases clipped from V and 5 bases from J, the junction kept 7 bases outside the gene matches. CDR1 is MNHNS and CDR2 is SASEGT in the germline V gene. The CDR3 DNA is TGTGCCAGCAGGAAGGGGACTAGCGGGGTTGACAATGAGCAGTTCTTC. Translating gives CASRKGTSGVDNEQFF.